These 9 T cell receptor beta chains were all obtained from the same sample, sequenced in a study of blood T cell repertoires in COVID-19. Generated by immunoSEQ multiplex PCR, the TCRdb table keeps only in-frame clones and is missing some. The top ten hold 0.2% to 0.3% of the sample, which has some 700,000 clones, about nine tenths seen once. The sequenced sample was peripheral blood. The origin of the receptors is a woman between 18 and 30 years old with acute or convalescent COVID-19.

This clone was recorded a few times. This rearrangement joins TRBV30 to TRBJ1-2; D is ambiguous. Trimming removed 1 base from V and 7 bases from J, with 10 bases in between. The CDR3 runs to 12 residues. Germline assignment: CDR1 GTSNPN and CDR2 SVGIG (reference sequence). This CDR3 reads CAWSAKTGGYTF. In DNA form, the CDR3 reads TGTGCCTGGAGTGCAAAGACTGGTGGCTACACCTTC.

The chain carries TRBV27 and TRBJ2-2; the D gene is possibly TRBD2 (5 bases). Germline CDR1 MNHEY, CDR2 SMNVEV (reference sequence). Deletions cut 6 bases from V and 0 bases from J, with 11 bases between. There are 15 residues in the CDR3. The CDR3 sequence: CASRSGSTNTGELFF. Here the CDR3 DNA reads TGTGCCAGCAGATCGGGGTCAACGAACACCGGGGAGCTGTTTTTT.

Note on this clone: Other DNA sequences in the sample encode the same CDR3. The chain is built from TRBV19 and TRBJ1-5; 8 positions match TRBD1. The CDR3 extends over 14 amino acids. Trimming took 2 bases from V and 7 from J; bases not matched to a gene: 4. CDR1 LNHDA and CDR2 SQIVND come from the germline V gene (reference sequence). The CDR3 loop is CASSIQGAGQPQHF. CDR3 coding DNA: TGTGCCAGTAGTATACAGGGGGCCGGGCAGCCCCAGCATTTT.

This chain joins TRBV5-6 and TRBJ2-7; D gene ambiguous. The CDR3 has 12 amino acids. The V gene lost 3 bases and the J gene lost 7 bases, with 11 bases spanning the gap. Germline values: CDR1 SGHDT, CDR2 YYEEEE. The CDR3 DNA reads TGTGCCAGCAGCTCGACACCGTGGGAGCAGTACTTC. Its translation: CASSSTPWEQYF.

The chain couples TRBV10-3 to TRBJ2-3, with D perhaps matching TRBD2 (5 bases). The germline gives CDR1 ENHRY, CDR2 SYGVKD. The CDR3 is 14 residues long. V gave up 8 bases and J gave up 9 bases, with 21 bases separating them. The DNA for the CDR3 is TGTGCCATCGGAGGCGGCTATAGCAGAAGAACGCAGTATTTT. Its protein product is CAIGGGYSRRTQYF.

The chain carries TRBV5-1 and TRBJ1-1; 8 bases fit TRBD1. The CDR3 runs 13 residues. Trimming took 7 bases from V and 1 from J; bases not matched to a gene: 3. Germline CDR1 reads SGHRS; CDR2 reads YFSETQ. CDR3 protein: CASEGQGNTEAFF. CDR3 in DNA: TGCGCCAGCGAAGGACAGGGGAACACTGAAGCTTTCTTT.

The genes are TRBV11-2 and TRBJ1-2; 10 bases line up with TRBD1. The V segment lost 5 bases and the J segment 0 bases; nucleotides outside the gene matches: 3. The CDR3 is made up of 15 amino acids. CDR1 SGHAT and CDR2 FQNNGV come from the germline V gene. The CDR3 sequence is CASSATGGSNYGYTF. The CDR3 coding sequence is TGTGCCAGCAGCGCGACAGGGGGCTCTAACTATGGCTACACCTTC.

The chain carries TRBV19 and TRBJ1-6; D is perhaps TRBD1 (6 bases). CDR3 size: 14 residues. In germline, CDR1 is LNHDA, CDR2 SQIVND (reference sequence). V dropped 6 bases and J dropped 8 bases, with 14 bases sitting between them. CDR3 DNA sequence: TGTGCCAGTAGCTGGGAGGGGGTGGATTCACCCCTCCACTTT. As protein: CASSWEGVDSPLHF.

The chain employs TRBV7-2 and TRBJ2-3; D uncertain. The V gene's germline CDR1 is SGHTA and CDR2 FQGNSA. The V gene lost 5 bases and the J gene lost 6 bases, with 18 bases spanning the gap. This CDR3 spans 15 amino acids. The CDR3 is CASSPQRSIRDTQYF. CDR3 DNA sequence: TGTGCCAGCAGCCCCCAAAGAAGCATCCGTGATACGCAGTATTTT. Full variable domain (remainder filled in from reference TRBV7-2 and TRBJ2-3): GAGVSQSPSNKVTEKGKDVELRCDPISGHTALYWYRQSLGQGLEFLIYFQGNSAPDKSGLPSDRFSAERTGGSVSTLTIQRTQQEDSAVYLCASSPQRSIRDTQYFGPGTRLTVL.